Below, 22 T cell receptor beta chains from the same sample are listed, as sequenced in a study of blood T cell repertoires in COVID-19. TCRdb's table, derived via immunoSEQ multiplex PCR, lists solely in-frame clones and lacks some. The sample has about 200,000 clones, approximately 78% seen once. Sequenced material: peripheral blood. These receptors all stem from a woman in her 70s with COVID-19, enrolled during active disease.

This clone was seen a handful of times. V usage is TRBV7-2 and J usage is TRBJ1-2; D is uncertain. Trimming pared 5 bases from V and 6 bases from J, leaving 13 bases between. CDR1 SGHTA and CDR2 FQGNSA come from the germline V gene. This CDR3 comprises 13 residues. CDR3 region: CASSPGRGDGYTF. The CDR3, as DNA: TGTGCCAGCAGCCCGGGTCGGGGAGATGGCTACACCTTC.

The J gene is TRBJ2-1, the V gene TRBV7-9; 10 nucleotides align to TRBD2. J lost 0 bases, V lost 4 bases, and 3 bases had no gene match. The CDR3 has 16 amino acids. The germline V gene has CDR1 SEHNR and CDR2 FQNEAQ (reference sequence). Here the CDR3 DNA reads TGTGCCAGCAGCTCCTCTAGCGGGAGCTCCTACAATGAGCAGTTCTTC. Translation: CASSSSSGSSYNEQFF.

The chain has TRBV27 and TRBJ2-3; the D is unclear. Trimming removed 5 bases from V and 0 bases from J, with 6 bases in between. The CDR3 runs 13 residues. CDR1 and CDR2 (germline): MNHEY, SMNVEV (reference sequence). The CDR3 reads CASSLLSTDTQYF. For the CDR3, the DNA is TGTGCCAGCAGTCTCCTAAGCACAGATACGCAGTATTTT.

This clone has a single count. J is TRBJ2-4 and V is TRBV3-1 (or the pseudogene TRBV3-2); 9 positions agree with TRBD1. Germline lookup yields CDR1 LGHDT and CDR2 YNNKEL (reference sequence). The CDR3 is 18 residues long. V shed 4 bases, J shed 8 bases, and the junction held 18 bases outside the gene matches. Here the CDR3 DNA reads TGTGCCAGCAGCCTAGTAGCTTTTTTCCGGGACAGGGTATACATTCAGTACTTC. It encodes CASSLVAFFRDRVYIQYF.

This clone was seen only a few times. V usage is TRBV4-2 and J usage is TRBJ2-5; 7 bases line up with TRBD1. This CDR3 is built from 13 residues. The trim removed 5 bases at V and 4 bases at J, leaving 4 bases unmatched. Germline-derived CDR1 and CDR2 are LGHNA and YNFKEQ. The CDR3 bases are TGTGCCAGCAGCTCCCGACAGGGAGAGACCCAGTACTTC. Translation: CASSSRQGETQYF.

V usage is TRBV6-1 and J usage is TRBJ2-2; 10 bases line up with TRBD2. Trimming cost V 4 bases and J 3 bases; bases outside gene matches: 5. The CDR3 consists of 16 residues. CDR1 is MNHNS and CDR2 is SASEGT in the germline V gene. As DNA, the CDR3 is TGTGCCAGCAGTGGAGTAGCGGGGGGTTACACCGGGGAGCTGTTTTTT. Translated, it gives CASSGVAGGYTGELFF.

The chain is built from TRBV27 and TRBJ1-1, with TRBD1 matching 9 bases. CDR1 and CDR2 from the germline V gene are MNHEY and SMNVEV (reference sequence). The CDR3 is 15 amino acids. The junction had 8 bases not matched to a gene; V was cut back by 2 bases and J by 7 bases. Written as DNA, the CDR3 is TGTGCCAGCAGTTTAACCGGGACAGGGAAGATTGAAGCTTTCTTT. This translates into CASSLTGTGKIEAFF.

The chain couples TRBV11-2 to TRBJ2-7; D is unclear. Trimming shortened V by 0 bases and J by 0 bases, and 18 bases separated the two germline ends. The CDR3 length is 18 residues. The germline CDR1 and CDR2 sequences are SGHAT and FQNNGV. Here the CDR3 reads CASSLEQVSQINSYEQYF. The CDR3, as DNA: TGTGCCAGCAGCTTAGAGCAGGTCAGCCAAATAAACTCCTACGAGCAGTACTTC.

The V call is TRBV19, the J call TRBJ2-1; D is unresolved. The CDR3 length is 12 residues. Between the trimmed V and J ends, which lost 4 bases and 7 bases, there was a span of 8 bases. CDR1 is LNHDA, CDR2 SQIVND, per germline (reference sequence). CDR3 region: CASSKSWNEQFF. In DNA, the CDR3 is TGTGCCAGTAGTAAAAGCTGGAATGAGCAGTTCTTC.

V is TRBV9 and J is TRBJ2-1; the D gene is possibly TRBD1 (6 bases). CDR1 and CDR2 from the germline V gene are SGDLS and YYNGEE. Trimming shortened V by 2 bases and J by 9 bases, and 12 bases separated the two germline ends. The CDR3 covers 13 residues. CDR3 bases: TGTGCCAGCAGCGTGATTCAGGGGTCTGAGCAGTTCTTC. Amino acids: CASSVIQGSEQFF.

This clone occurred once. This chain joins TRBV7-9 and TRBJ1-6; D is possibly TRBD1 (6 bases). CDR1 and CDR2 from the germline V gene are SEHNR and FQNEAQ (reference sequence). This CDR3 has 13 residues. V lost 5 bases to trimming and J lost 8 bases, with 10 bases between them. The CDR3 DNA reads TGTGCCAGCAGCGTGTCAGGGGATTCACCCCTCCACTTT. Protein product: CASSVSGDSPLHF.

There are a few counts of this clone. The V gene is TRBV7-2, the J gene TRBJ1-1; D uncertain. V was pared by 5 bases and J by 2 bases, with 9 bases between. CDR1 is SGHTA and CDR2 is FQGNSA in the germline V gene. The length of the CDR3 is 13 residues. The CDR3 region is CASSESINTEAFF. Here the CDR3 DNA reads TGTGCCAGCAGCGAGAGCATCAACACTGAAGCTTTCTTT.

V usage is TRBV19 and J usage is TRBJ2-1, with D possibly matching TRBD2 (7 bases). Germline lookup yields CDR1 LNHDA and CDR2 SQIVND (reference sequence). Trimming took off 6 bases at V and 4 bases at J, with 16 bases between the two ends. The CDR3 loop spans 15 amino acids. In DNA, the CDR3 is TGTGCCAGTAGGAGTGAGGGGGGGAGGTACAATGAGCAGTTCTTC. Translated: CASRSEGGRYNEQFF. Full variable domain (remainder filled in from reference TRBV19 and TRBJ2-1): DGGITQSPKYLFRKEGQNVTLSCEQNLNHDAMYWYRQDPGQGLRLIYYSQIVNDFQKGDIAEGYSVSREKKESFPLTVTSAQKNPTAFYLCASRSEGGRYNEQFFGPGTRLTVL.

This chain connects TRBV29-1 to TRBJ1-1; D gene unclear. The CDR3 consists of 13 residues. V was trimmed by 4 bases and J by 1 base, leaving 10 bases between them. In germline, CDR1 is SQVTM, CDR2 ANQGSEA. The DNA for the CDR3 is TGCAGCGTTGTACGTTGGGCGAACACTGAAGCTTTCTTT. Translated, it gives CSVVRWANTEAFF.

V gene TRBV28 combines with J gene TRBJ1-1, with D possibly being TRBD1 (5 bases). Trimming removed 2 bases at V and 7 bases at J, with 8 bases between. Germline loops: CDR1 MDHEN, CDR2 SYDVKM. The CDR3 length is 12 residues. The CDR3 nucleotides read TGTGCCAGCAGTTTAGGGGCAAGTGAAGCTTTCTTT. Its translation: CASSLGASEAFF.

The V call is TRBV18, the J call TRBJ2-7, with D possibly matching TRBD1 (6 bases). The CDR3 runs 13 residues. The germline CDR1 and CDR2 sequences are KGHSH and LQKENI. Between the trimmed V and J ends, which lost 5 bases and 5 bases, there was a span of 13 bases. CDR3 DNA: TGTGCCAGCTCAAGACAGGTTGGGGACGAGCAGTACTTC. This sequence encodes CASSRQVGDEQYF.

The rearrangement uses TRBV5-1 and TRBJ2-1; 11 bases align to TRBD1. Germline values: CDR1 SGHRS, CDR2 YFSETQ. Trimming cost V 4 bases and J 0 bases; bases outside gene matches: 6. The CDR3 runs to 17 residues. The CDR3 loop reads CASSRGQGVSSYNEQFF. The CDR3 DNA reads TGCGCCAGCAGCAGGGGACAGGGGGTTAGCTCCTACAATGAGCAGTTCTTC.

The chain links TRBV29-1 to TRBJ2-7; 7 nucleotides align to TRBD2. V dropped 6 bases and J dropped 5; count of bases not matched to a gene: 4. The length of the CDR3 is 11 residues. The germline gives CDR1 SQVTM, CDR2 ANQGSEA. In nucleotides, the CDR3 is TGCAGCGTGGCACGGGGGGACGAGCAGTACTTC. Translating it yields CSVARGDEQYF.

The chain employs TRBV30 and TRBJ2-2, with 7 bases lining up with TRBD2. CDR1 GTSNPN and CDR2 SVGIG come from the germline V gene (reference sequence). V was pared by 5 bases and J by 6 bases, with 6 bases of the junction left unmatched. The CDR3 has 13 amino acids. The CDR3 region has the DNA TGTGCCTGGGGAAGAGGACTAGCCGGGGAGCTGTTTTTT. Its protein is CAWGRGLAGELFF.

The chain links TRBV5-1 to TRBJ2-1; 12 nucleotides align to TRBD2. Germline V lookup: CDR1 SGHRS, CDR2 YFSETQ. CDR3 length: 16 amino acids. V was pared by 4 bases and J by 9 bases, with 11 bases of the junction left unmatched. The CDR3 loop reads CASSPSTSGRSSEQFF. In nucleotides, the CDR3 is TGCGCCAGCAGCCCGTCGACTAGCGGGAGAAGTAGTGAGCAGTTCTTC.

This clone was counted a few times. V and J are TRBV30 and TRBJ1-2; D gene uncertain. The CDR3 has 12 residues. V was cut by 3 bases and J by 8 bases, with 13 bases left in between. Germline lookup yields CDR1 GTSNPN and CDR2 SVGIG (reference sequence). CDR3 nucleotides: TGTGCCTGGAGCCCGATACTATCCGGCTACACCTTC. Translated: CAWSPILSGYTF.

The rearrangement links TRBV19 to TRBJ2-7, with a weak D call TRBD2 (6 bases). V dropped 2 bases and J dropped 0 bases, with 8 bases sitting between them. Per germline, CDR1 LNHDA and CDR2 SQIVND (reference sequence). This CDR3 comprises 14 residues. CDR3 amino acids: CASSIPGDSYEQYF. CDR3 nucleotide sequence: TGTGCCAGTAGTATACCGGGGGACTCCTACGAGCAGTACTTC.